This TCR beta chain was recorded in a study of shared clonotypes between healthy human individuals (dated by TCRdb to 2019 to 2021). For the wider study: The cohort comprised a couple of women and three men aged 18 to 49 years. Between about 0.8 and 9 billion PBMCs per donor were obtained by leukapheresis. For each donor, three plates each were used for CD4 naive and CD4 memory, two plates were used for CD8 naive, and one plate was used for CD8 memory. To increase sequencing depth and limit assay-specific biases, TCR repertoire library preparation and sequencing were carried out by different laboratories using diverse techniques. The study deeply sequenced blood TCR repertoires of 5 or 6 healthy adults to estimate repertoire size and the extent of clonotype sharing between individuals. The paper as a whole reports these results and caveats: The genetic and exposure-history diversity represented was limited by the small number of donors. Compared with non-shared clonotypes, clonotypes shared by all four sorted-subset donors had higher generation probabilities. Naive subsets generally had larger estimated clonotype richness than memory subsets did. Pairwise subsampling led to the expectation that sequencing depth would affect the degree of clonotype sharing among donors. Only blood was sampled, and tissue TCR repertoires likely differ from those in blood. Across a few donors, around 5% of naive CD4, roughly 3.5% of naive CD8, roughly 2.2% of memory CD4, and 0.4% of memory CD8 clonotypes were shared. Even with the large sequencing depth, rarefaction of the sorted-subset datasets indicated that sequencing was incomplete.

CDR1 LNHDA and CDR2 SQIVND were looked up in the germline V gene (reference sequence). Including the terminal cysteine and phenylalanine, the CDR3 comprises 14 residues. The read is trimmed to its CDR3 DNA, 42 bases read in frame from base 1. Trimming accounts for 4 bases at V and 3 bases at J, while the number of junction bases matched to no gene is 5. As to this clone: Its antigen is unknown. No base-level quality is on record; no much larger clone is a single base apart. Different DNA sequences within this sample yield the same CDR3.

Donors were healthy HIV-negative adults with no recently reported acute infections or vaccinations. All donors were Caucasian adults living in Nashville, Tennessee, USA. CD4+ T cells were enriched through magnetic negative selection, after which naive cells were positively selected on CD45RA and the remaining negative fraction served as the memory subset. Blood was obtained by leukapheresis, after which PBMCs were separated by Ficoll-Histopaque density gradient centrifugation and cryopreserved in liquid nitrogen vapor phase. Purity and quantity of every magnetically sorted T cell population were checked by analytical flow cytometry. Each sorted fraction had its genomic DNA isolated and then quantified by UV absorbance on a Nanodrop 2000c. TCR CDR3 regions were amplified from genomic DNA by multiplex PCR using the deep immunoSEQ assay. Extracted genomic DNA from each cell subset was distributed evenly across all wells of several immunoSEQ 96-well plates, and each plate was treated as a replicate. Each replicate PCR for sorted subsets received 200 ng genomic DNA, equal to about 30,000 T cell genomes. The purified libraries were quantified using a Qubit 3.0 fluorometer, sized with a Bioanalyzer 2100, and then quantified again using the KAPA Library Quantification kit. Each immunoSEQ 96-well plate was sequenced on its own single-read 150-cycle Illumina NextSeq 550 flow cell. The authors processed their data as follows. Because only junctional sequences without quality scores were contained in the immunoSEQ output, filtering matching that applied to full-length reads could not be performed. To assign V/J genes and CDR3, sequences were annotated using PyIR, a Python wrapper for IgBLAST v1.9, with IMGT germline references. Reads with weak V/J assignments (E-value above 1e-6), missing CDR3, stop codons, out-of-frame junctions, or ambiguous translated residues were removed. A V3J clonotype was defined by an identical inferred V gene, J gene, and CDR3 amino acid sequence. Percentage overlap between repertoires was calculated by dividing the number of shared unique clonotypes by the size of the smaller repertoire. RTK rarefaction, the Chao1 estimator, and Recon v2.1 estimates of unobserved clonotypes were used to assess repertoire richness. Generation probabilities for all TCRbeta clonotypes obtained by the gDNA method from four donors were computed using OLGA. As stored in TCRdb, this immuneACCESS dataset retains in-frame rearrangements with V and J assigned. A fraction of the clones does not appear; measured against another copy, unresolved V genes explain less than half of the discrepancy, and the remainder lacks a known reason. V, J and clone size derive from that table, while D and trimming were established from the DNA sequence. The sample data list fewer than 1.6 million clones, and about 98.5% of these were observed just once. Around 0.33% of the sample is held by the ten biggest clonotypes.

Sequences were obtained from naive CD4+ T cells sorted from blood. The intended sense of this specimen's cell subset or site label: CD45RA+ positively selected. The receptor's source is a man aged 30 to 39 in good health. Recombination connected TRBV19 to TRBJ2-7; 8 bases in the junction line up with TRBD1. The CDR3 protein is CASSRPGQGYEQYF. DNA sequence: TGTGCCAGTAGTAGGCCAGGACAGGGCTACGAGCAGTACTTC.